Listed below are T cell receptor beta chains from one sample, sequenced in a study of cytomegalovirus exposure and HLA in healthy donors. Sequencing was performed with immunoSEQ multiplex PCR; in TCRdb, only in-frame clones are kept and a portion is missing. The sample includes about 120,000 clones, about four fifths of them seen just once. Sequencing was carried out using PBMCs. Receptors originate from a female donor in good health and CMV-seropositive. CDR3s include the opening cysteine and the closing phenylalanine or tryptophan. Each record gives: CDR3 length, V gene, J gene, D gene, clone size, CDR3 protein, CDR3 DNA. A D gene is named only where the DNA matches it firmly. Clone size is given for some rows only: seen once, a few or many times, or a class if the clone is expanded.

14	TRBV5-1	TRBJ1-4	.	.	CASSLGGGNEKLFF	TGCGCCAGCAGCTTGGGAGGGGGTAATGAAAAACTGTTTTTT
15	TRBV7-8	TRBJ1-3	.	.	CASSPTEYSGNTIYF	TGTGCCAGCAGCCCGACAGAGTACTCTGGAAACACCATATATTTT
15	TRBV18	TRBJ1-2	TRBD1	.	CASSPLDRAHYGYTF	TGTGCCAGCTCACCATTGGACAGGGCCCACTATGGCTACACCTTC
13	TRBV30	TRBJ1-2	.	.	CAWSVRRGGGYTF	TGTGCCTGGAGTGTACGCAGGGGTGGGGGCTACACCTTC
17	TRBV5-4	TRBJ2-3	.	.	CASSLRWGGVGTDTQYF	TGTGCCAGCAGTCTCCGGTGGGGGGGCGTCGGCACAGATACGCAGTATTTT
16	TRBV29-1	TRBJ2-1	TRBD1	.	CSVGDERQGLYNEQFF	TGCAGCGTTGGGGACGAGAGACAGGGATTATACAATGAGCAGTTCTTC
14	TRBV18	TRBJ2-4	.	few	CASSPAQGMDIQYF	TGTGCCAGCTCACCCGCACAGGGCATGGACATTCAGTACTTC
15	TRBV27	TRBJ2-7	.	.	CASSLAGTPYYEQYF	TGTGCCAGCAGTTTAGCAGGTACCCCCTACTACGAGCAGTACTTC
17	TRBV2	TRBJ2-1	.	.	CASSEAKGMAGYNEQFF	TGTGCCAGCAGTGAAGCGAAGGGGATGGCCGGGTACAATGAGCAGTTCTTC
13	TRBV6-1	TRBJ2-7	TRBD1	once	CASSSRTGVEQYF	TGTGCCAGCAGCTCGAGGACAGGGGTCGAGCAGTACTTC
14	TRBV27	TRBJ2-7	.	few	CASSRRGTSYEQYF	TGTGCCAGCAGCCGCAGGGGAACGTCCTACGAGCAGTACTTC
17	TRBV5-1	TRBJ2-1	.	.	CASQGLGEGRSYNEQFF	TGCGCCTCCCAAGGGTTAGGGGAAGGGCGCTCCTACAATGAGCAGTTCTTC
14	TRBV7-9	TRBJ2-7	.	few	CASRNDWVSYEQYF	TGTGCCAGCAGGAATGACTGGGTGTCCTACGAGCAGTACTTC
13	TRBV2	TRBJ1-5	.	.	CASSLQGWQPQHF	TGTGCCAGCAGTCTACAGGGATGGCAGCCCCAGCATTTT
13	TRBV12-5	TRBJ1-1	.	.	CASVFQGGTEAFF	TGTGCTAGTGTGTTTCAGGGCGGCACTGAAGCTTTCTTT
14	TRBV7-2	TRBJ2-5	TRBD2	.	CASSRSGGAETQYF	TGTGCCAGCAGCCGTAGCGGGGGGGCAGAAACCCAGTACTTC
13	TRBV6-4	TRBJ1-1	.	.	CASSESGGAEAFF	TGTGCCAGCAGTGAATCCGGTGGAGCTGAAGCTTTCTTT
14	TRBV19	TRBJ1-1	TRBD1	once	CASSPGGSGTEAFF	TGTGCCAGTAGTCCAGGGGGCTCGGGAACTGAAGCTTTCTTT
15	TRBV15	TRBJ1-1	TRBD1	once	CATGRPGTANTEAFF	TGTGCCACCGGCAGACCCGGGACAGCGAACACTGAAGCTTTCTTT
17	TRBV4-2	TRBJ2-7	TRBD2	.	CASSQESNAGGLGEQYF	TGTGCCAGCAGCCAAGAATCTAATGCGGGGGGCCTCGGTGAGCAGTACTTC
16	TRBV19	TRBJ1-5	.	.	CASNPVLKGGNQPQHF	TGTGCCAGTAACCCCGTCCTTAAGGGGGGCAATCAGCCCCAGCATTTT
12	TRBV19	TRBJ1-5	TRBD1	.	CASSNRGQPQHF	TGTGCCAGTAGTAACAGGGGTCAGCCCCAGCATTTT
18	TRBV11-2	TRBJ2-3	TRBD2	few	CASTPGTSGGISTDTQYF	TGTGCCAGCACGCCCGGGACTAGCGGGGGGATTAGCACAGATACGCAGTATTTT
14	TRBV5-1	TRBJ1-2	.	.	CASSLADGNYGYTF	TGCGCCAGCAGCCTAGCCGACGGGAACTATGGCTACACCTTC
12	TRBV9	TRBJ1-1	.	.	CASSVEGGKPFF	TGTGCCAGCAGCGTAGAGGGGGGGAAACCTTTCTTT
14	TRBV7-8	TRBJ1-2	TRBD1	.	CASSLTRQGSSYTF	TGTGCCAGCAGCTTAACTCGACAGGGTTCGAGCTACACCTTC
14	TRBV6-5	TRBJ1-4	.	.	CASTDTSTNEKLFF	TGTGCCAGCACAGACACTTCAACTAATGAAAAACTGTTTTTT
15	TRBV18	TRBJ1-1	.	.	CASSPPGGRNTEAFF	TGTGCCAGCTCACCTCCTGGAGGGAGGAACACTGAAGCTTTCTTT
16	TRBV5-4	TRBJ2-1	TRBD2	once	CASSLFGGGSYNEQFF	TGTGCCAGCAGCTTGTTCGGGGGGGGTTCCTACAATGAGCAGTTCTTC
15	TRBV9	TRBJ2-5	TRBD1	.	CASSVGTGERKTQYF	TGTGCCAGCAGCGTCGGGACAGGGGAGCGGAAGACCCAGTACTTC
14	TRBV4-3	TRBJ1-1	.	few	CASSQDRGSTEAFF	TGCGCCAGCAGCCAAGACAGGGGTTCAACTGAAGCTTTCTTT
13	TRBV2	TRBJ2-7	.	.	CASSDSSSYEQYF	TGTGCCAGCTCGGACAGTAGCTCCTACGAGCAGTACTTC
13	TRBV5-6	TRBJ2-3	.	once	CASSRGETDTQYF	TGTGCCAGCAGCCGGGGAGAGACAGATACGCAGTATTTT
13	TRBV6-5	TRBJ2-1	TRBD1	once	CASYGTGENEQFF	TGTGCCAGCTATGGGACAGGGGAGAATGAGCAGTTCTTC
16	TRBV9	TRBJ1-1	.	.	CASSVAVGRANTEAFF	TGTGCCAGCAGCGTAGCAGTAGGGCGGGCGAACACTGAAGCTTTCTTT
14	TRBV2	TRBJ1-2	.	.	CASTRVRTNYGYTF	TGTGCCAGCACACGGGTCAGAACTAACTATGGCTACACCTTC
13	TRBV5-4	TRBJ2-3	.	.	CASSSKGPDTQYF	TGTGCCAGCAGCTCCAAGGGGCCAGATACGCAGTATTTT
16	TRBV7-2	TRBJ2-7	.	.	CASSQTGTVSSYEQYF	TGTGCCAGCAGCCAGACAGGAACCGTAAGTTCCTACGAGCAGTACTTC
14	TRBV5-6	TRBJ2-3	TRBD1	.	CASSLGTGSNTQYF	TGTGCCAGCAGCTTAGGGACAGGGAGCAATACGCAGTATTTT
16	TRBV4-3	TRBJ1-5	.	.	CASSQDRSLGGQPQHF	TGCGCCAGCAGCCAAGATCGGTCCTTAGGGGGTCAGCCCCAGCATTTT
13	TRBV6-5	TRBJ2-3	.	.	CASSTPNVDTQYF	TGTGCCAGCAGTACCCCTAACGTAGATACGCAGTATTTT
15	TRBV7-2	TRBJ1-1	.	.	CASSLVGGLGTEAFF	TGTGCCAGCAGCTTAGTGGGGGGGCTTGGCACTGAAGCTTTCTTT
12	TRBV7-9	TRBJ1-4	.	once	CSSSLRDEKLFF	TGTTCCAGCAGCTTAAGAGATGAAAAACTGTTTTTT
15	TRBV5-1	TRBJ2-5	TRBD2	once	CASSREGQDQETQYF	TGCGCCAGCAGCCGGGAGGGTCAGGATCAAGAGACCCAGTACTTC
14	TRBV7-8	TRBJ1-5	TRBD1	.	CASSLTGGGQPQHF	TGTGCCAGCAGCCTCACAGGGGGCGGGCAGCCCCAGCATTTT
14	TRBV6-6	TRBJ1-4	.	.	CASQPVGDSEKLFF	TGTGCCAGCCAACCTGTCGGGGATAGTGAAAAACTGTTTTTT
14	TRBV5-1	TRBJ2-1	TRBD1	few	CASSGGTGTTEQFF	TGCGCCAGCAGCGGCGGGACAGGGACAACTGAGCAGTTCTTC